This TCR beta chain was identified during a study of CD8 T cells in ankylosing spondylitis. J was trimmed by 3 bases and V by 4 bases; bases with no gene match: 9. Per germline, CDR1 MGHDK and CDR2 SYGVNS. The CDR3 loop spans 16 amino acids. This clonotype was observed a few times. Its antigen remains unidentified. Broader study findings: With a CD8+ phenotype, disease-linked clones were relatively rare in peripheral blood. A number of the motif variants had already been described in reactive arthritis synovial fluid and blood.

One entry per CDR3 protein results from TCRdb running MiXCR on the 5' RACE reads. The table shows approximately 200,000 distinct CDR3 sequences, with roughly 12% occurring only once. This TCR came from a male donor with ankylosing spondylitis or in good health (not recorded which). The rearrangement joins TRBV25-1 to TRBJ1-1, with TRBD1 matching 9 bases. The sequenced sample consisted of blood, either unsorted or a sorted T cell fraction (not recorded which). CDR3 nucleotide sequence: TGTGCCAGCAGTGGAACTACAGGGGGCGCGGACACTGAAGCTTTCTTT. It yields the protein CASSGTTGGADTEAFF. Filled out from reference TRBV25-1 and TRBJ1-1, the complete variable domain reads EADIYQTPRYLVIGTGKKITLECSQTMGHDKMYWYQQDPGMELHLIHYSYGVNSTEKGDLSSESTVSRIRTEHFPLTLESARPSHTSQYLCASSGTTGGADTEAFFGQGTRLTVV.